This paragraph covers one TCR beta chain sequence. Germline V gene sequence: CDR1 SGHNT, CDR2 YYREEE (reference sequence). The V gene end was trimmed by 3 bases and the J gene end by 4 bases; junction bases not matched to a gene: 8. The CDR3 has 16 amino acids. The data were taken from a study of PD-L1 blockade in urothelial cancer. Study in general: Chemotherapy regimens numbering 0 to 3 had been given to patients.

Repertoires were generated with immunoSEQ multiplex PCR, while TCRdb's copy carries only in-frame clones and drops some. The repertoire holds about 45,000 clones, with more than 70% as singletons. Patients were diagnosed with urothelial carcinoma, either locally advanced or metastatic. This clonotype was obtained from a man older than 75 with urothelial cancer. J is TRBJ1-5 and V is TRBV5-4, with 9 bases fitting TRBD1. The source was PBMCs, collected around atezolizumab (anti-PD-L1) treatment. The CDR3 sequence: CASSSGGTGQNQPQHF. Here the CDR3 DNA reads TGTGCCAGCAGCTCAGGAGGGACAGGGCAAAATCAGCCCCAGCATTTT.